This entry concerns a single T cell receptor beta chain. The data derive from a study of blood T cell repertoires in COVID-19. About the study: The origin of the acute and convalescent COVID-19 samples was the United States, Italy and Spain. PBMCs, B-cell-depleted T cells, or T cells provided the cDNA or gDNA that made up the material.

In the study's own analysis: Estimation of nucleated cell counts relied on the amplification of reference gene primers. Here immunoSEQ multiplex PCR was the method, and the copy in TCRdb shows in-frame clones only, minus some. The D gene and trimming were derived from the DNA, and the V and J assignments and clone size from that table. The data contain some 140,000 clones, around 86% of them seen just once; the ten biggest clones take up about 2.5%. V lost 1 base and J 7 bases, leaving 11 bases between the germline ends. Per germline, CDR1 SGHTA and CDR2 FQGNSA. The CDR3 sequence is 15 residues long.

The chain employs TRBV7-2 and TRBJ1-6; D gene uncertain. Sequenced: peripheral blood. This sequence originates from a man in his fifties or sixties with active COVID-19. The CDR3 sequence: CASSLEAGRNSPLHF. CDR3 nucleotides: TGTGCCAGCAGCTTAGAAGCGGGTCGCAATTCACCCCTCCACTTT.